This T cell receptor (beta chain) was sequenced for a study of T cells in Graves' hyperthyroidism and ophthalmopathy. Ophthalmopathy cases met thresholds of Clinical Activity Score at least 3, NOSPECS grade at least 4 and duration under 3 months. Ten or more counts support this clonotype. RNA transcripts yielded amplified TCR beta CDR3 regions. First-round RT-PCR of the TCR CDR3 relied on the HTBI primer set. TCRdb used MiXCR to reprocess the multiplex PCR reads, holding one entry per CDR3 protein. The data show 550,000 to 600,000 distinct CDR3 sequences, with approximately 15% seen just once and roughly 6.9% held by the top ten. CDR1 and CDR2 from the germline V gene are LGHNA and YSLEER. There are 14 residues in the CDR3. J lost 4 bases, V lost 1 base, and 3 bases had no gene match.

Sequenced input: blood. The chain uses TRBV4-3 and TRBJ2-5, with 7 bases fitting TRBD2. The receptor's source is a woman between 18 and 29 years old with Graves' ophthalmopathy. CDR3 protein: CASSQGWGGETQYF. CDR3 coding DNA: TGCGCCAGCAGCCAAGGTTGGGGGGGAGAGACCCAGTACTTC.